One and the same sample provided the 5 T cell receptor beta chains below, sequenced in a study of blood T cell repertoires in COVID-19. Sequencing was performed with immunoSEQ multiplex PCR; in TCRdb, only in-frame clones are kept and a portion is missing. This sample has under 150,000 clones, with around 85% found just once. Sequenced sample: peripheral blood. These receptors were collected from a man aged 50 to 60 with acute or convalescent COVID-19.

The V gene is TRBV6-6, the J gene TRBJ2-2, with a possible D match to TRBD2 (5 bases). V shed 5 bases and J shed 7 bases, with 17 bases lying between them. This CDR3 contains 15 residues. The germline V gene encodes CDR1 MNHNY and CDR2 SVGAGI (reference sequence). The CDR3 sequence is CASSTPPGEHGELFF. Written as DNA, the CDR3 is TGTGCCAGCAGTACACCCCCTGGGGAGCACGGGGAGCTGTTTTTT.

This clone was recorded once. V gene TRBV6-5 combines with J gene TRBJ1-2; 11 positions match TRBD1. J gave up 10 bases and V 2 bases, and 12 bases lay outside the gene matches. Germline CDR1 and CDR2: MNHEY and SVGAGI. The CDR3 has 16 residues. Here the CDR3 reads CASSYPSGQGAQDYTF. In nucleotides, the CDR3 is TGTGCCAGCAGTTACCCATCCGGACAGGGGGCGCAGGACTACACCTTC.

The chain uses TRBV9 and TRBJ2-4; TRBD1 aligns across 7 bases. The germline gives CDR1 SGDLS, CDR2 YYNGEE. V was clipped by 0 bases and J by 4 bases; unmatched bases: 1. This CDR3 region has 14 residues. Here the CDR3 DNA reads TGTGCCAGCAGCGTAGGGGACAGAAAAAACATTCAGTACTTC. As protein: CASSVGDRKNIQYF.

In its sample, this clone was seen once. The J gene is TRBJ1-5, the V gene TRBV4-1, with 9 nucleotides matching TRBD1. Germline trimming cut 3 bases from V and 1 base from J; bases unmatched to any gene: 13. Germline V CDR1 and CDR2: MGHRA, YSYEKL. The CDR3 extends over 19 amino acids. The CDR3 bases are TGCGCCAGCAGCCAGTCAGGACAGGGGACGGTTGGAAGCAATCAGCCCCAGCATTTT. It specifies CASSQSGQGTVGSNQPQHF.

The rearrangement links TRBV3-1 (or the pseudogene TRBV3-2) to TRBJ1-1; D might be TRBD1 (6 bases). CDR3 size: 13 residues. The ends were cut back, 5 bases at V and 2 bases at J, with 9 bases in the middle. Looked up from germline, CDR1 is LGHDT and CDR2 is YNNKEL (reference sequence). CDR3 in DNA: TGTGCCAGCAGCGGGGACATAAACACTGAAGCTTTCTTT. Translation gives CASSGDINTEAFF.